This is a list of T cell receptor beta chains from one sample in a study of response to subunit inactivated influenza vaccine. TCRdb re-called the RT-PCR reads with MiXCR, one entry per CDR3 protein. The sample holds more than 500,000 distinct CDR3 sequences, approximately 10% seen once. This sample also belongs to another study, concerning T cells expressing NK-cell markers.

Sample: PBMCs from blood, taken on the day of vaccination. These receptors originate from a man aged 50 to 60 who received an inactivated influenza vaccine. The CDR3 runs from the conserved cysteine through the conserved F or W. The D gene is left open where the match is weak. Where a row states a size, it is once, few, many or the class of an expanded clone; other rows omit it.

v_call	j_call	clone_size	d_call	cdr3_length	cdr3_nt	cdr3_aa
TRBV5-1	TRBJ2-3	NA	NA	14	TGCGCCAGCAGCTCAGGGGCTCTCACAGATACGCAGTATTTT	CASSSGALTDTQYF
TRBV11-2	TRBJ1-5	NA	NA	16	TGTGCCAGCAGCTTAGGCGACTCGGGAGGGGGTCAGCCCCAGCATTTT	CASSLGDSGGGQPQHF
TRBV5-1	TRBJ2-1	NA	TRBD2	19	TGCGCCAGCAGGAATTCGGGACTAGCGGGAGGGCCTTCCTACAATGAGCAGTTCTTC	CASRNSGLAGGPSYNEQFF
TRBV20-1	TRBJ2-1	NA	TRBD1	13	TGCAGTGCCGACAGGGGGCTGAGTAATGAGCAGTTCTTC	CSADRGLSNEQFF
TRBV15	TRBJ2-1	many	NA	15	TGTGCCACCAGCATTGCGGGGAGCACCTACAATGAGCAGTTCTTC	CATSIAGSTYNEQFF
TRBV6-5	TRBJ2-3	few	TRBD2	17	TGTGCCAGCAGTTACTCGGCTAGCGGGAGATCGACAGATACGCAGTATTTT	CASSYSASGRSTDTQYF
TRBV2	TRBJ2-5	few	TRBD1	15	TGTGCCAGCAAGCTCTCCTTAGGGGGCCAAGAGGCCCAGTACTTC	CASKLSLGGQEAQYF
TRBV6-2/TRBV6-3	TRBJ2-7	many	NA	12	TGTGCCAGCAGCCCCGGGCCCCACGAGCAGTACTTC	CASSPGPHEQYF
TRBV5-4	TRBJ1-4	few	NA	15	TGTGCCAGCAGCTTGGGACAGAACCATAATGAAAAACTGTTTTTT	CASSLGQNHNEKLFF
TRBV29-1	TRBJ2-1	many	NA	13	TGCAGCGTTGACACGGACAGCAACAATGAGCAGTTCTTC	CSVDTDSNNEQFF
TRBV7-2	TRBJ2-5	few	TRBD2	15	TGTGCCAGCAGCGCATTTGGGACTAGGGTAGAGACCCAGTACTTC	CASSAFGTRVETQYF
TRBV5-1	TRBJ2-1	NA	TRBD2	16	TGCGCCAGCAGCACGGGACTAGCGGGAGGGAGCGATGAGCAGTTCTTC	CASSTGLAGGSDEQFF
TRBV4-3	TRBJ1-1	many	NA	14	TGCGCCAGCAGCCAAGATCCTTCGGACACTGAAGCTTTCTTT	CASSQDPSDTEAFF
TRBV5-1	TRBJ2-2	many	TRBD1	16	TGCGCCAGCGGACAGGGGACCTTTATGAACACCGGGGAGCTGTTTTTT	CASGQGTFMNTGELFF
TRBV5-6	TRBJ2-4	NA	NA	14	TGTGCCAGCAGCTTACAGGGTAGGAAAAACATTCAGTACTTC	CASSLQGRKNIQYF
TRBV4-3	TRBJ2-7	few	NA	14	TGCGCCAGCAGCCAAGATGATGGGGGACGGGAGCAGTACTTC	CASSQDDGGREQYF
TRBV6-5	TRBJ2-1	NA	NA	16	TGTGCCAGCAGTTACTCGTCTAGCAGTGCCTACAATGAGCAGTTCTTC	CASSYSSSSAYNEQFF
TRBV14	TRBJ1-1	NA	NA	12	TGTGCCAGCAGCCAAGTAGTCACTGAAGCTTTCTTT	CASSQVVTEAFF
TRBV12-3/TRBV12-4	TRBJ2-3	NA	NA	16	TGTGCCAGCAGTTTAGCAACGGCTAGGAGCACAGATACGCAGTATTTT	CASSLATARSTDTQYF
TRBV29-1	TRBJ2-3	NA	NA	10	TGCAGCGTTTATTCCCATACGCAGTATTTT	CSVYSHTQYF
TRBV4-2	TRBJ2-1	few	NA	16	TGTGCCAGCAGCCACCCGGACTCGCCCGTAGACAATGAGCAGTTCTTC	CASSHPDSPVDNEQFF
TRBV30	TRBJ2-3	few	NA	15	TGTGCCTGGAGGGGCATATCGGGGCACACAGATACGCAGTATTTT	CAWRGISGHTDTQYF
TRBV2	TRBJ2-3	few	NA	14	TGTGCCAGCAGTGATGTACTAGGAGTGGGTACGCAGTATTTT	CASSDVLGVGTQYF
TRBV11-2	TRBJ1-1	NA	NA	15	TGTGCCAGCAGCGCCCGTGGGGGGGCGAACACTGAAGCTTTCTTT	CASSARGGANTEAFF
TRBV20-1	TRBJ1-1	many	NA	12	TGCAGTGCGCAGGGAGGGGTAGGCCGGGCTTTCTTT	CSAQGGVGRAFF
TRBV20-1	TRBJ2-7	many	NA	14	TGCAGTGCTGATGACAGGAGCTGGGGCTACGAGCAGTACTTC	CSADDRSWGYEQYF
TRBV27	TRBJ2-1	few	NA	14	TGTGCCAGCCATTCTGTAGGCTCCTACAATGAGCAGTTCTTC	CASHSVGSYNEQFF
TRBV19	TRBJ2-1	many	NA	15	TGTGCCAGTAGTGTTGGGACGAATTCCTACAATGAGCAGTTCTTC	CASSVGTNSYNEQFF
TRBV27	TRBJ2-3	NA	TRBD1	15	TGTGCCAGCAGTTTAAGGACAGGGCAGGCAGATACGCAGTATTTT	CASSLRTGQADTQYF
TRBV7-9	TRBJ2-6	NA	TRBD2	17	TGTGCCAGCAGCTTAGCAGGCGGGGGTACCGGGGCCAACGTCCTGACTTTC	CASSLAGGGTGANVLTF
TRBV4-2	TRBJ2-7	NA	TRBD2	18	TGTGCCAGCAGCCAAGAGGGGACTAGCGGGAGTTATTCCTACGAGCAGTACTTC	CASSQEGTSGSYSYEQYF
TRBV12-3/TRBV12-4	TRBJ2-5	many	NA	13	TGTGCCAGCAGTTTAAGGGACTCTGGGACCCAGTACTTC	CASSLRDSGTQYF
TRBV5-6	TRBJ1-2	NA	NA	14	TGTGCCAGCAGCTTTGGCAGGCGAACAGGTGGCTACACCTTC	CASSFGRRTGGYTF
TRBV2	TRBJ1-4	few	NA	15	TGTGCCAGCAGTCAGAGGACGGGTGGAAATGAAAAACTGTTTTTT	CASSQRTGGNEKLFF
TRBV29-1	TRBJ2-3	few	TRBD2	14	TGCAGCGTTGATGGGGGGGGGAGCACAGATACGCAGTATTTT	CSVDGGGSTDTQYF
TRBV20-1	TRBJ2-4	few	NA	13	TGCAGTGCTAGGGACGGCCGGGGAGACATTCAGTACTTC	CSARDGRGDIQYF
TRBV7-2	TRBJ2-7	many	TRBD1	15	TGTGCCAGCAGCTTAGTGGGACAGGGGTCCTACGAGCAGTACTTC	CASSLVGQGSYEQYF
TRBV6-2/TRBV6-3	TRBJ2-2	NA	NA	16	TGTGCCAGCAGTTATAAGAGCTGGGGAGTTCCAGGGGAGCTGTTTTTT	CASSYKSWGVPGELFF
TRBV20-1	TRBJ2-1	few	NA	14	TGCAGTGCTAGCGACCTAAGCTCCTACAATGAGCAGTTCTTC	CSASDLSSYNEQFF
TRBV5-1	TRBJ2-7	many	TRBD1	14	TGCGCCAGCAGCTCAGGGACAGGAAACTACGAGCAGTACTTC	CASSSGTGNYEQYF
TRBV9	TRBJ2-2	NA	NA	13	TGTGCCAGCAGCGTAGAGGACACCGGGGAGCTGTTTTTT	CASSVEDTGELFF
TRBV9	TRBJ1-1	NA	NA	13	TGTGCCAGCAGCGTAATGGTTGACACTGAAGCTTTCTTT	CASSVMVDTEAFF
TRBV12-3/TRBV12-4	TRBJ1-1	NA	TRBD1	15	TGTGCCAGCAGTTCAACAGGGGGGGGATATACTGAAGCTTTCTTT	CASSSTGGGYTEAFF